Following are 20 T cell receptor beta chains from one sample sequenced in a study of blood T cell repertoires in COVID-19. TCRdb keeps only in-frame clones here, not all; method: immunoSEQ multiplex PCR. Of about 220,000 clones listed, around 82% are singletons. The sequenced material came from peripheral blood. These receptors were taken from a woman between 25 and 40 years old who had recovered from COVID-19.

This chain joins TRBV28 and TRBJ1-2, with D maybe TRBD1 (6 bases). CDR1 is MDHEN, CDR2 SYDVKM, per germline. The ends were cut back, 5 bases at V and 7 bases at J, with 23 bases in the middle. The CDR3 extends over 16 amino acids. CDR3 coding DNA: TGTGCCAGCAGTCCCCTCGGACAGTGGGGCAACGGTGGCTACACCTTC. As protein: CASSPLGQWGNGGYTF.

The V gene is TRBV6-1, the J gene TRBJ2-4, with a tentative D call TRBD2 (6 bases). From germline, CDR1 is MNHNS and CDR2 SASEGT. The V end lost 2 bases, the J end lost 7 bases, and 12 bases lay between the germline ends. This CDR3 spans 14 amino acids. CDR3 in DNA: TGTGCCAGCAGTGAAACGGGGGTAGTGAACATTCAGTACTTC. Its protein product is CASSETGVVNIQYF.

The chain couples TRBV11-2 to TRBJ2-5, with a possible D match to TRBD1 (5 bases). There are 13 residues in the CDR3. V was trimmed by 8 bases and J by 1 base, leaving 11 bases between them. Germline CDR1 SGHAT, CDR2 FQNNGV. CDR3 sequence (DNA): TGTGCCAGCGGGGAAGGGGTCCAAGAGACCCAGTACTTC. This codes for CASGEGVQETQYF.

The V call is TRBV3-1 (or the pseudogene TRBV3-2), the J call TRBJ2-3, with 7 bases matching TRBD1. The CDR3 contains 16 residues. Germline V gene data show CDR1 as LGHDT and CDR2 as YNNKEL (reference sequence). The V segment lost 0 bases and the J segment 4 bases; nucleotides outside the gene matches: 7. The CDR3 DNA sequence: TGTGCCAGCAGCCAAGAAGGGGGCGGTAGCCCAGATACGCAGTATTTT. It yields the protein CASSQEGGGSPDTQYF.

The rearrangement joins TRBV5-1 to TRBJ2-2; D is undetermined. Trimming shortened V by 0 bases and J by 0 bases, and 9 bases separated the two germline ends. The germline V gene has CDR1 SGHRS and CDR2 YFSETQ. The CDR3 totals 16 residues. CDR3 amino acids: CASSLGVGANTGELFF. CDR3 sequence (DNA): TGCGCCAGCAGCTTGGGGGTCGGAGCGAACACCGGGGAGCTGTTTTTT.

The chain employs TRBV19 and TRBJ1-5; 7 bases are shared with TRBD1. CDR3 length: 20 amino acids. Trimming took 4 bases from V and 1 from J; bases not matched to a gene: 19. The V gene's germline CDR1 is LNHDA and CDR2 SQIVND (reference sequence). This CDR3 is CASSTRSRQGGRASNQPQHF. In DNA form, the CDR3 reads TGTGCCAGTAGTACCCGAAGCAGACAGGGAGGACGTGCCAGCAATCAGCCCCAGCATTTT. The full variable domain, in which reference TRBV19 and TRBJ1-5 provide the parts outside the CDR3, is DGGITQSPKYLFRKEGQNVTLSCEQNLNHDAMYWYRQDPGQGLRLIYYSQIVNDFQKGDIAEGYSVSREKKESFPLTVTSAQKNPTAFYLCASSTRSRQGGRASNQPQHFGDGTRLSIL.

This clone was picked up a small number of times. The gene calls are TRBV2 and TRBJ1-5; 12 bases line up with TRBD1. The CDR3 runs 15 residues. The V and J ends lost 5 bases and 6 bases, in that order; junction bases with no gene match: 5. The germline CDR1 and CDR2 sequences are SNHLY and FYNNEI. CDR3 sequence reads: CASSRDRGQSQPQHF. The CDR3 coding sequence is TGTGCCAGCAGTCGGGACAGGGGGCAGAGTCAGCCCCAGCATTTT.

This chain joins TRBV27 and TRBJ1-2; no clear D gene. Trimming took off 6 bases at V and 7 bases at J, with 12 bases between the two ends. CDR1 is MNHEY and CDR2 is SMNVEV in the germline V gene (reference sequence). The CDR3 is 12 residues long. Written as DNA, the CDR3 is TGTGCCAGCAGGACTAGAGGGTTTGGCTACACCTTC. Its protein is CASRTRGFGYTF.

Details on this clone: The sample has other DNA sequences that encode this CDR3 too. The V call is TRBV27, the J call TRBJ2-7; 9 nucleotides align to TRBD1. CDR3 size: 14 residues. V lost 3 bases to trimming and J lost 4 bases; unmatched junction nucleotides: 4. Germline V lookup: CDR1 MNHEY, CDR2 SMNVEV (reference sequence). The CDR3 nucleotides read TGTGCCAGCAGTTTGGGGACAGGGCTTTACGAGCAGTACTTC. It is translated as CASSLGTGLYEQYF.

V gene TRBV5-1 combines with J gene TRBJ2-5, with D tentatively TRBD2 (6 bases). Germline CDR1 and CDR2: SGHRS and YFSETQ. V dropped 0 bases and J dropped 5 bases, with 11 bases sitting between them. The CDR3 sequence is 14 residues long. CDR3 sequence: CASSLVLGGETQYF. In DNA, the CDR3 is TGCGCCAGCAGCTTGGTTCTCGGAGGGGAGACCCAGTACTTC.

This clone was picked up one time. The V gene is TRBV7-9, the J gene TRBJ2-7; 8 bases line up with TRBD1. Germline V gene lookup returns CDR1 SEHNR and CDR2 FQNEAQ (reference sequence). The CDR3 has 16 amino acids. The junction had 8 bases not matched to a gene; V was cut back by 4 bases and J by 0 bases. The chain's CDR3 is CASSYHRTGFSYEQYF. In DNA form, the CDR3 reads TGTGCCAGCAGCTACCACCGGACAGGGTTCTCCTACGAGCAGTACTTC.

V and J are TRBV29-1 and TRBJ2-1; a possible D gene is TRBD1 (5 bases). Between the trimmed V and J ends, which lost 7 bases and 10 bases, there was a span of 14 bases. Germline V lookup: CDR1 SQVTM, CDR2 ANQGSEA. This CDR3 is built from 11 residues. The DNA for the CDR3 is TGCAGCGCACAAGGGGTACGGGAGCAGTTCTTC. Amino acids: CSAQGVREQFF.

This chain connects TRBV5-4 to TRBJ2-2, with 8 bases identical to TRBD1. The CDR3 loop spans 15 amino acids. From germline, CDR1 is SGHNT and CDR2 YYREEE (reference sequence). The trim removed 2 bases at V and 6 bases at J, leaving 6 bases unmatched. CDR3: CASSLGQGNPGELFF. DNA of the CDR3: TGTGCCAGCAGCTTAGGACAGGGTAACCCCGGGGAGCTGTTTTTT.

The rearrangement uses TRBV7-3 and TRBJ2-3; possibly TRBD2 for D (5 bases). CDR3 length: 15 amino acids. Trimming shortened V by 2 bases and J by 2 bases, and 11 bases separated the two germline ends. The germline V gene has CDR1 SGHTA and CDR2 FQGTGA. As DNA, the CDR3 is TGTGCCAGCAGCTTATCCGGGATCAACACAGATACGCAGTATTTT. Its translation is CASSLSGINTDTQYF.

The CDR3 DNA sequence: TGTGCCAGCGAGGGACAGGGGGCTAATTCACCCCTCCACTTT. Residues: CASEGQGANSPLHF. This chain connects TRBV2 to TRBJ1-6, with 12 bases matching TRBD1. V was pared by 8 bases and J by 6 bases, with 2 bases of the junction left unmatched. Germline V CDR1 and CDR2: SNHLY, FYNNEI. The CDR3 is 14 amino acids.

The V gene is TRBV9, the J gene TRBJ2-1, with D possibly being TRBD1 (6 bases). The CDR3 is 14 residues long. CDR1 and CDR2 from the germline V gene are SGDLS and YYNGEE. V dropped 0 bases and J dropped 6 bases, with 10 bases sitting between them. The CDR3 nucleotides are TGTGCCAGCAGCGTAGCCGGCAGGGGCAATGAGCAGTTCTTC. This encodes CASSVAGRGNEQFF.

The chain links TRBV18 to TRBJ1-2; the D gene is possibly TRBD1 (5 bases). From germline, CDR1 is KGHSH and CDR2 LQKENI. V was pared by 0 bases and J by 4 bases, with 12 bases between. The CDR3 is 15 residues long. CDR3 region: CASSPPQATGYGYTF. In nucleotides, the CDR3 is TGTGCCAGCTCACCACCTCAGGCAACAGGCTATGGCTACACCTTC.

This clone was seen just once. The chain recombines TRBV9 with TRBJ2-1; 8 positions agree with TRBD2. Germline loops: CDR1 SGDLS, CDR2 YYNGEE. The ends lost 0 bases at V and 0 bases at J; junction bases unmatched: 11. The CDR3 loop spans 19 amino acids. CDR3: CASSVDPGGFMSSYNEQFF. The CDR3 DNA follows: TGTGCCAGCAGCGTAGACCCGGGAGGGTTTATGAGCTCCTACAATGAGCAGTTCTTC.

J is TRBJ1-6 and V is TRBV27; a weak D match, TRBD1 (5 bases). Germline V gene sequence: CDR1 MNHEY, CDR2 SMNVEV (reference sequence). CDR3 length: 14 residues. Between the trimmed V and J ends, which lost 2 bases and 6 bases, there was a span of 8 bases. CDR3 amino acids: CASSLVRGNSPLHF. The CDR3 DNA reads TGTGCCAGCAGTTTAGTTAGGGGTAATTCACCCCTCCACTTT.

The sample holds a few counts of this clone. This chain uses TRBV2 with TRBJ2-7; the match to TRBD2 covers 10 bases. The CDR3 has 15 amino acids. The V gene's germline CDR1 is SNHLY and CDR2 FYNNEI. Trimming at V came to 8 bases and at J to 5 bases, leaving 12 bases not matched to a gene. Here the CDR3 reads CASRPSLAGSDEQYF. CDR3 in DNA: TGTGCCAGCCGACCTTCACTAGCGGGATCGGACGAGCAGTACTTC. Together with reference TRBV2 and TRBJ2-7, the CDR3 gives the full variable domain: EPEVTQTPSHQVTQMGQEVILRCVPISNHLYFYWYRQILGQKVEFLVSFYNNEISEKSEIFDDQFSVERPDGSNFTLKIRSTKLEDSAMYFCASRPSLAGSDEQYFGPGTRLTVT.